This entry concerns a single T cell receptor beta chain. Its antigen is not identified. These data are taken from a study of cytomegalovirus exposure and HLA in healthy donors. The PCR had 60 Vbeta and 13 Jbeta primers. TCRdb's copy holds only in-frame clones and misses some; the assay was immunoSEQ multiplex PCR. The table lists 200,000 to 250,000 clones, around 76% of them singletons. Findings of the study overall: Earlier analysis found most TCR beta V segments productive about 87% or about 30% of the time. In a later analysis, HLA-C alleles had the fewest associated TCRs, DRB1 alleles the most.

The origin of this receptor is a young man in good health and CMV-seronegative. The material sequenced was PBMCs.

CDR3 in amino acids: CASSLRFLPRTDTQYF. CDR3 nucleotide sequence: TGTGCCAGCAGTTTGAGGTTTTTACCCCGCACAGATACGCAGTATTTT. V is TRBV27 and J is TRBJ2-3; D call uncertain. Per the germline V gene, CDR1 is MNHEY and CDR2 is SMNVEV (reference sequence). The CDR3 is 16 amino acids. V shed 3 bases and J shed 1 base, with 14 bases lying between them.